One sample yielded the 3 T cell receptor beta chains listed below, sequenced in a study of T cells after yellow fever vaccination. Each CDR3 protein gets one entry after TCRdb re-called the 5' RACE reads with MiXCR. Of 200,000 or so distinct CDR3 sequences in the sample, approximately 6.8% are singletons; the top ten hold around 1%. Sequencing used CD4+ T cells sorted from PBMCs, obtained on the day of the yellow fever booster vaccination. Source of these receptors: a man aged 25 to 40 who received the YFV17D yellow fever vaccine.

The sample holds many counts of this clonotype. The chain links TRBV12-3 or TRBV12-4 to TRBJ2-5, with TRBD2 matching 11 bases. The CDR3 has 15 residues. The V and J ends lost 8 bases and 2 bases, in that order; junction bases with no gene match: 7. The CDR3 coding sequence is TGTGCCAGCGGACCCAGACTAGCGGGGCAAGAGACCCAGTACTTC. Its translation: CASGPRLAGQETQYF.

This clonotype came up many times. The V call is TRBV7-2, the J call TRBJ2-3, with D possibly being TRBD2 (6 bases). Per germline, CDR1 SGHTA and CDR2 FQGNSA. The CDR3 length is 13 residues. Between the trimmed V and J ends, which lost 4 bases and 3 bases, there was a span of 8 bases. The CDR3 sequence: CASSSGTTDTQYF. As DNA, the CDR3 is TGTGCCAGCAGCTCCGGGACTACAGATACGCAGTATTTT.

This clonotype was detected many times. The chain employs TRBV29-1 and TRBJ2-7, with D maybe TRBD2 (5 bases). The CDR3 runs 13 residues. Trimming pared 5 bases from V and 0 bases from J, leaving 11 bases between. Germline-derived CDR1 and CDR2 are SQVTM and ANQGSEA. The CDR3 loop reads CSVRGQSSYEQYF. DNA of the CDR3: TGCAGCGTTCGGGGTCAGAGCTCCTACGAGCAGTACTTC.